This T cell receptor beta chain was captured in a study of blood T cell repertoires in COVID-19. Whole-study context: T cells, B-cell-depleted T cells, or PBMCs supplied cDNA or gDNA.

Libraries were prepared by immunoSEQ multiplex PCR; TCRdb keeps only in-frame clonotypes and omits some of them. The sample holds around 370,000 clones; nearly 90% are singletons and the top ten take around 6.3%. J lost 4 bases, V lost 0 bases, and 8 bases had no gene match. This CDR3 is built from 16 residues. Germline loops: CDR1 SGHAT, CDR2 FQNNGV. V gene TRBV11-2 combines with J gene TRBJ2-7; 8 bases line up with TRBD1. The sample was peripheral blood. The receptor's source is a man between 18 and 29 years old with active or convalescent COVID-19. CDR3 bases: TGTGCCAGCAGCTTAGACGGGACAGGTTGGATTTACGAGCAGTACTTC. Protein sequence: CASSLDGTGWIYEQYF.